Each of the 22 T cell receptor beta chains below was sequenced from the same sample in a study of T cells expressing NK-cell markers. TCRdb processed the 5' RACE reads again and assigns one entry to each CDR3 protein, with no DNA. The clone table shows approximately 170,000 distinct CDR3 sequences, with the ten largest holding roughly 21%. The sequenced material came from blood T cells: a sorted CD56 or NKG2C T cell subset, CD4+ or CD8+ T cells, or bulk PBMC T cells (not recorded which). The receptors come from a man aged 18-70 years in good health.

The V and J genes are TRBV5-4 and TRBJ2-7; TCRdb reports TRBD2, a call that lacks DNA to check it against. The CDR3 length is 15 residues. CDR1 SGHNT and CDR2 YYREEE come from the germline V gene (reference sequence). This CDR3 reads CASSAEGMGSYEQYF.

V gene TRBV4-1 combines with J gene TRBJ1-2; without DNA, the TCRdb call of TRBD1 cannot be checked. CDR1 is MGHRA, CDR2 YSYEKL, per germline. The CDR3 is 16 amino acids. The CDR3 is CASSQDSRQGNYGYTF.

The chain recombines TRBV2 with TRBJ1-6. Germline V gene lookup returns CDR1 SNHLY and CDR2 FYNNEI. CDR3 length equals 17 residues. CDR3 loop: CASLEQDQSSYNSPLHF.

The rearrangement joins TRBV7-9 to TRBJ1-4. CDR1 SEHNR and CDR2 FQNEAQ come from the germline V gene (reference sequence). CDR3 length: 13 residues. The CDR3 loop reads CASSSPINEKLFF.

V is TRBV2 and J is TRBJ2-7; the TCRdb D gene call, TRBD1, has no DNA to confirm it. The CDR3 sequence is 14 residues long. The V gene's germline CDR1 is SNHLY and CDR2 FYNNEI. CDR3 loop: CASSDLDRGYEQYF.

The V call is TRBV28, the J call TRBJ1-2. The CDR3 contains 11 residues. Germline-derived CDR1 and CDR2 are MDHEN and SYDVKM. Here the CDR3 reads CASSFIWGYTF.

The chain links TRBV5-5 to TRBJ1-2; TCRdb outputs TRBD1, but without DNA this stays unchecked. CDR3 length: 15 amino acids. CDR1 SGHKS and CDR2 YYEKEE come from the germline V gene (reference sequence). CDR3 loop: CASSAGDGPYYGYTF.

The chain has TRBV12-3 or TRBV12-4 and TRBJ2-7; TCRdb calls TRBD1, which cannot be checked without DNA. The CDR3 runs to 14 residues. The CDR3: CASSFRDRVYEQYF.

The chain employs TRBV4-1 and TRBJ2-1; TCRdb indicates TRBD2, and absent DNA this call remains unverified. This CDR3 contains 16 residues. The V gene's germline CDR1 is MGHRA and CDR2 YSYEKL. This chain's CDR3 is CASSEGLAGGDNEQSF.

The V and J genes are TRBV7-9 and TRBJ1-1. Looked up from germline, CDR1 is SEHNR and CDR2 is FQNEAQ (reference sequence). This CDR3 is 13 amino acids long. CDR3: CASSPTGITEAFF.

The V call is TRBV5-6, the J call TRBJ2-7. CDR1 is SGHDT and CDR2 is YYEEEE in the germline V gene. The CDR3 has 16 amino acids. CDR3 in amino acids: CASSLSTTELLYEQYF. The full variable domain, in which reference TRBV5-6 and TRBJ2-7 provide the parts outside the CDR3, is DAGVTQSPTHLIKTRGQQVTLRCSPKSGHDTVSWYQQALGQGPQFIFQYYEEEERQRGNFPDRFSGHQFPNYSSELNVNALLLGDSALYLCASSLSTTELLYEQYFGPGTRLTVT.

J is TRBJ2-7 and V is TRBV6-5; TCRdb indicates TRBD1, and absent DNA this call remains unverified. This CDR3 has 15 residues. Germline assignment: CDR1 MNHEY and CDR2 SVGAGI. The CDR3 here is CASSYSKVGAGEQYF.

The V gene is TRBV11-2, the J gene TRBJ2-5; absent DNA, TCRdb's TRBD1 call cannot be checked. The CDR3 has 18 residues. From germline, CDR1 is SGHAT and CDR2 FQNNGV. CDR3: CASSLDVRRGEYQETQYF. Filled out from reference TRBV11-2 and TRBJ2-5, the complete variable domain reads EAGVAQSPRYKIIEKRQSVAFWCNPISGHATLYWYQQILGQGPKLLIQFQNNGVVDDSQLPKDRFSAERLKGVDSTLKIQPAKLEDSAVYLCASSLDVRRGEYQETQYFGPGTRLLVL.

This sequence joins TRBV2 and TRBJ1-1; TCRdb's D gene call, TRBD1, goes unchecked for lack of DNA. In germline, CDR1 is SNHLY, CDR2 FYNNEI. CDR3 length: 14 residues. The CDR3 sequence is CASSENGIGTEAFF. The full variable domain, rest sourced from reference TRBV2 and TRBJ1-1, is EPEVTQTPSHQVTQMGQEVILRCVPISNHLYFYWYRQILGQKVEFLVSFYNNEISEKSEIFDDQFSVERPDGSNFTLKIRSTKLEDSAMYFCASSENGIGTEAFFGQGTRLTVV.

The chain links TRBV10-3 to TRBJ1-1. The CDR3 contains 14 residues. The V gene's germline CDR1 is ENHRY and CDR2 SYGVKD. CDR3 loop: CAISDSGSQTEAFF.

The gene calls are TRBV7-9 and TRBJ2-2; TCRdb returns TRBD1, unconfirmable since there is no DNA. The CDR3 has 15 amino acids. The germline V gene encodes CDR1 SEHNR and CDR2 FQNEAQ (reference sequence). CDR3 protein: CASSLGRTDTGELFF.

The chain is built from TRBV15 and TRBJ2-1; TCRdb reports TRBD1, a call that lacks DNA to check it against. Germline CDR1 LNHNV, CDR2 YYDKDF (reference sequence). The CDR3 length is 14 residues. This CDR3 reads CATSRKGQPNEQFF.

The V call is TRBV20-1, the J call TRBJ1-6; absent DNA, TCRdb's TRBD1 call cannot be checked. The CDR3 length is 16 residues. Germline V gives CDR1 DFQATT, CDR2 SNEGSKA (reference sequence). CDR3 residues: CSASIPGQGQNSPLHF.

This chain's CDR3 is CATSRELWTGGRNNEQFF. The chain couples TRBV15 to TRBJ2-1; with no DNA, the TCRdb D assignment of TRBD1 cannot be verified. Germline CDR1 is LNHNV and CDR2 is YYDKDF (reference sequence). The CDR3 extends over 18 amino acids. The full variable domain, with the rest looked up from reference TRBV15 and TRBJ2-1, is DAMVIQNPRYQVTQFGKPVTLSCSQTLNHNVMYWYQQKSSQAPKLLFHYYDKDFNNEADTPDNFQSRRPNTSFCFLDIRSPGLGDTAMYLCATSRELWTGGRNNEQFFGPGTRLTVL.

The J gene is TRBJ2-7, the V gene TRBV7-6; TCRdb's D call of TRBD2 is untestable without DNA. Germline CDR1 SGHVS, CDR2 FNYEAQ. The CDR3 contains 16 residues. The chain's CDR3 is CASSLNPLGGSGEQYF.

The chain joins TRBV5-4 to TRBJ2-2; the D call of TRBD2 rests on TCRdb alone, since no DNA is present to check it. The CDR3 loop spans 20 amino acids. Germline lookup yields CDR1 SGHNT and CDR2 YYREEE (reference sequence). The CDR3 sequence is CASSFDRALAAGSFTGELFF.

The V and J genes are TRBV6-5 and TRBJ2-2; the D gene TCRdb calls, TRBD1, cannot be checked with no DNA. There are 15 residues in the CDR3. Germline CDR1 MNHEY, CDR2 SVGAGI. The CDR3 region is CASSSGVQDTGELFF.